Listed below are T cell receptor beta chains from one sample, sequenced in a study of T-cell reconstitution after alpha-beta-depleted transplantation in children. Each CDR3 protein gets one entry after TCRdb re-called the PCR reads with MiXCR. This table holds 200,000 to 250,000 distinct CDR3 sequences, more than 10% found once. The sequenced sample was PBMCs from the stem cell graft donor, obtained from the stem cell graft. These receptor sequences come from a human donor who donated a stem cell graft to a child with acute lymphoblastic leukemia. CDR3s include the opening cysteine and the closing phenylalanine or tryptophan. The D gene is left open where the match is weak. Part of the rows lack a size; the others show once, few, many or a class for expanded clones.

clone size,J gene,V gene,D gene,CDR3 DNA,CDR3 protein
-,TRBJ2-3,TRBV19,-,TGTGCCAGTAATTCCCCTGAGCGGATAGGCACAGATACGCAGTATTTT,CASNSPERIGTDTQYF
few,TRBJ2-7,TRBV6-2/TRBV6-3,-,TGTGCCAGCAGTTACTCGGCTACCCGCGACCTCTACGAGCAGTACTTC,CASSYSATRDLYEQYF
few,TRBJ2-1,TRBV6-5,TRBD1,TGTGCCAGCAGTTACTCGCTAAGACAGGGGAAAAATGAGCAGTTCTTC,CASSYSLRQGKNEQFF
many,TRBJ1-1,TRBV27,-,TGTGCCAGTAGAGTGGGACAGAACACTGAAGCTTTCTTT,CASRVGQNTEAFF
-,TRBJ2-2,TRBV30,-,TGTGCCTGGAGTCCCGGGACTTTGACCGGGGAGCTGTTTTTT,CAWSPGTLTGELFF
-,TRBJ2-2,TRBV5-1,TRBD1,TGCGCCAGCAGCTCCCGACAGGGGAGCACCGGGGAGCTGTTTTTT,CASSSRQGSTGELFF
many,TRBJ2-7,TRBV20-1,-,TGCAGTGCCCAAACAGGCCGGCAGGAGCAGTACTTC,CSAQTGRQEQYF
-,TRBJ2-5,TRBV2,TRBD1,TGTGCCAGCAGTTTAAGGGGCGGACAGGTCCCTAGAGCGGAGACCCAGTACTTC,CASSLRGGQVPRAETQYF
many,TRBJ2-1,TRBV7-8,-,TGTGCCAGCAGCTTAATTAAGTCTGCCCTAAACAATGAGCAGTTCTTC,CASSLIKSALNNEQFF
many,TRBJ2-4,TRBV29-1,-,TGCAGCGTTGACAACGGAAAAAACATTCAGTACTTC,CSVDNGKNIQYF
many,TRBJ2-7,TRBV5-1,-,TGCGCCAGCAGCTTTATAGGCTACGAGCAGTACTTC,CASSFIGYEQYF
many,TRBJ1-1,TRBV7-9,-,TGTGCCAGCAGGACTGGACAGATGTTGAACACTGAAGCTTTCTTT,CASRTGQMLNTEAFF
few,TRBJ2-2,TRBV30,-,TGTGCCTGGAGTAGGGCAGTCCAGACTGGGGGGCTGTTTTTT,CAWSRAVQTGGLFF
many,TRBJ2-7,TRBV5-1,TRBD2,TGCGCCAGCAGCGAAAGGAGGGCTAGCGGGGGCTACGAGCAGTACTTC,CASSERRASGGYEQYF
many,TRBJ2-1,TRBV18,-,TGTGCCAGCTCACCACCGAGCGGACCCCACTACAATGAGCAGTTCTTC,CASSPPSGPHYNEQFF
many,TRBJ2-3,TRBV5-1,-,TGCGCCAGCAGCTTGGAACACACTAGCACAGATACGCAGTATTTT,CASSLEHTSTDTQYF
few,TRBJ1-2,TRBV2,-,TGTGCCAGCAGTGAAGGATTAGATGGCTACACCTTC,CASSEGLDGYTF
many,TRBJ2-7,TRBV29-1,TRBD2,TGCAGCGTTGGTGGAAGCGGGAGGGATTTGAACGAGCAGTACTTC,CSVGGSGRDLNEQYF
few,TRBJ2-7,TRBV20-1,-,TGCAGTGCGAGGGACATCGAGAACTACGAGCAGTACTTC,CSARDIENYEQYF
many,TRBJ2-3,TRBV24-1,TRBD2,TGTGCCACCAGTGACCCGAAGTCCGGCGGGAGGGCCCCAGATACGCAGTATTTT,CATSDPKSGGRAPDTQYF
many,TRBJ1-1,TRBV6-5,TRBD1,TGTGCCAGCAGTAGACAGGGGGCGGTTGAAGCTTTCTTT,CASSRQGAVEAFF
many,TRBJ1-5,TRBV20-1,-,TGCAGTGCTCGCACGGGGATAAGCAATCAGCCCCAGCATTTT,CSARTGISNQPQHF
many,TRBJ1-2,TRBV24-1,-,TGTGCCACCAGTGATCCTGGACAGCAGAACTATGGCTACACCTTC,CATSDPGQQNYGYTF
many,TRBJ1-5,TRBV27,-,TGTGCCAGCAGTTATTATGGCAATCAGCCCCAGCATTTT,CASSYYGNQPQHF
many,TRBJ1-2,TRBV10-3,-,TGTGCCATCCTTGATCCCAGTAACTATGGCTACACCTTC,CAILDPSNYGYTF
many,TRBJ2-5,TRBV5-1,-,TGCGCCAGCAGCTGGACAGAGTCCCAAGAGACCCAGTACTTC,CASSWTESQETQYF
many,TRBJ2-2,TRBV30,-,TGTGCCTGGAGTGTACTAGGAGACCCAATGAGAGCGAACACCGGGGAGCTGTTTTTT,CAWSVLGDPMRANTGELFF
-,TRBJ2-7,TRBV11-1,TRBD2,TGTGCCAGCAGTAACCCCAGGGAGGGGAGAGCGTACTCCTACGAGCAGTACTTC,CASSNPREGRAYSYEQYF
-,TRBJ1-2,TRBV20-1,TRBD1,TGCAGTGCTAGAGCCCCAGGGACAGCATATGGCTACACCTTC,CSARAPGTAYGYTF
many,TRBJ2-5,TRBV6-1,TRBD1,TGTGCCAGCAGCGGACAGGAAAGGGAGACCCAGTACTTC,CASSGQERETQYF
few,TRBJ2-1,TRBV20-1,TRBD2,TGCAGTGCTAGAGAGAAGCGGGGGGGCTCCTACAATGAGCAGTTCTTC,CSAREKRGGSYNEQFF
-,TRBJ2-7,TRBV7-9,-,TGTGCCAGCAGTTACTCAAGATTAACGGGCGAGCAGTACTTC,CASSYSRLTGEQYF
-,TRBJ2-7,TRBV6-5,TRBD1,TGTGCCAGCAGTAACCGGGACAGGGTCTCCTACGAGCAGTACTTC,CASSNRDRVSYEQYF
many,TRBJ2-7,TRBV6-2/TRBV6-3,TRBD1,TGTGCCAGCAAGGGGACAGGGACCTACGAGCAGTACTTC,CASKGTGTYEQYF
-,TRBJ1-1,TRBV5-1,-,TGCGCCAGCAGCCTCTCCGAATCGGTGAACACTGAAGCTTTCTTT,CASSLSESVNTEAFF
many,TRBJ2-1,TRBV20-1,TRBD2,TGCAGTGCAACACTAGCGGGGTTTTATGACTCCTACAATGAGCAGTTCTTC,CSATLAGFYDSYNEQFF
-,TRBJ1-5,TRBV6-6,-,TGTGCCAGCAGTTACAAAATCGGGGGTAGCAATCAGCCCCAGCATTTT,CASSYKIGGSNQPQHF
many,TRBJ2-5,TRBV10-3,-,TGTGCCATCAGTGAAGGTTGGCAGAAGGAGACCCAGTACTTC,CAISEGWQKETQYF
many,TRBJ1-6,TRBV6-1,-,TGTGCCAGCAAGGTTGGCTCACCCCTCCACTTT,CASKVGSPLHF
many,TRBJ2-2,TRBV5-1,-,TGCGCCGGCCGGGACGTACCGAACACCGGGGAGCTGTTTTTT,CAGRDVPNTGELFF
few,TRBJ2-5,TRBV28,TRBD1,TGTGCCAGCAGTTTATCGAGTCTCGGACAGGAGGAAGAGACCCAGTACTTC,CASSLSSLGQEEETQYF